The next 13 T cell receptor beta chains were all read from a single sample in a study of siplizumab effects on memory and regulatory T cells. Libraries were prepared by immunoSEQ multiplex PCR; TCRdb keeps only in-frame clonotypes and omits some of them. This table has 85,000 or so clones, around 93% appearing once. Sequencing was performed on CD8+ T cells sorted from blood. These receptors were taken from a human donor in good health.

This rearrangement joins TRBV7-6 to TRBJ2-5; no definite D call. The V and J ends lost 3 bases and 4 bases respectively, with 15 bases between them. Germline-derived CDR1 and CDR2 are SGHVS and FNYEAQ. The CDR3 runs to 15 residues. The CDR3 reads CASSLRPSTGETQYF. The CDR3 coding sequence is TGTGCCAGCAGCTTGCGGCCGTCTACGGGAGAGACCCAGTACTTC. Drawing the rest from reference TRBV7-6 and TRBJ2-5, the complete variable domain is GAGVSQSPRYKVTKRGQDVALRCDPISGHVSLYWYRQALGQGPEFLTYFNYEAQQDKSGLPNDRFSAERPEGSISTLTIQRTEQRDSAMYRCASSLRPSTGETQYFGPGTRLLVL.

V gene TRBV28 combines with J gene TRBJ2-1; 9 bases are a match to TRBD2. Losses at the gene ends were 7 bases for V and 4 bases for J; bases not matched to a gene: 11. This CDR3 is 16 amino acids long. CDR1 and CDR2 (germline): MDHEN, SYDVKM. CDR3 coding DNA: TGTGCCAGCACCGATACAGCGGGAGGTCATTACAATGAGCAGTTCTTC. Its translation: CASTDTAGGHYNEQFF.

This clone was detected only once. The chain has TRBV7-8 and TRBJ2-1; D not resolved. Trimming took off 5 bases at V and 3 bases at J, with 5 bases between the two ends. Germline CDR1 and CDR2: SGHVS and FQNEAQ. The CDR3 consists of 12 residues. The CDR3 sequence: CASSPNYNEQFF. The CDR3 DNA reads as TGTGCCAGCAGCCCGAACTACAATGAGCAGTTCTTC.

The chain carries TRBV10-3 and TRBJ2-1; either TRBD1 or TRBD2 may supply D (5 bases each). Trimming removed 0 bases from V and 6 bases from J, with 18 bases in between. The CDR3 contains 17 residues. In germline, CDR1 is ENHRY, CDR2 SYGVKD. The CDR3 loop is CAISESLARERGNEQFF. The CDR3 bases are TGTGCCATCAGTGAGTCGCTTGCCAGGGAGAGGGGCAATGAGCAGTTCTTC.

This rearrangement joins TRBV7-6 to TRBJ2-1; unclear D gene. The CDR3 has 11 amino acids. Germline CDR1 is SGHVS and CDR2 is FNYEAQ. Trimming cost V 8 bases and J 7 bases, with 9 bases left between them. CDR3 region: CASSSGNEQFF. CDR3 DNA: TGTGCCAGCTCCTCCGGGAATGAGCAGTTCTTC.

CDR3 amino acids: CASSAQGKPYEQYF. DNA for the CDR3: TGTGCCAGCAGTGCTCAGGGCAAGCCCTACGAGCAGTACTTC. The chain carries TRBV2 and TRBJ2-7; D is perhaps TRBD1 (5 bases). V was trimmed by 4 bases and J by 2 bases, leaving 12 bases between them. Germline V gene lookup returns CDR1 SNHLY and CDR2 FYNNEI. This CDR3 contains 14 residues.

The V gene is TRBV6-5, the J gene TRBJ1-1; possible D gene TRBD1, 6 bases. CDR3 length: 14 amino acids. Germline values: CDR1 MNHEY, CDR2 SVGAGI. The V gene lost 5 bases and the J gene lost 5 bases, with 15 bases spanning the gap. Here the CDR3 DNA reads TGTGCCAGCAGTAATGTACAGGGAGGAACTGAAGCTTTCTTT. Amino acid sequence: CASSNVQGGTEAFF.

This clone has just one count. The chain recombines TRBV7-8 with TRBJ2-3, with TRBD2 matching 8 bases. J was trimmed by 5 bases and V by 5 bases; bases with no gene match: 18. Germline CDR1 SGHVS, CDR2 FQNEAQ. The CDR3 has 18 residues. The CDR3 sequence is CASSLRASGSFGEDTQYF. The CDR3 DNA reads as TGTGCCAGCAGCCTTAGGGCCAGCGGGAGCTTTGGAGAAGATACGCAGTATTTT. The full variable domain, its missing parts supplied by reference TRBV7-8 and TRBJ2-3, is GAGVSQSPRYKVAKRGQDVALRCDPISGHVSLFWYQQALGQGPEFLTYFQNEAQLDKSGLPSDRFFAERPEGSVSTLKIQRTQQEDSAVYLCASSLRASGSFGEDTQYFGPGTRLTVL.

The rearrangement links TRBV19 to TRBJ2-1; D is unresolved. Trimming took 3 bases from V and 9 from J, leaving 9 bases between them. Germline V CDR1 and CDR2: LNHDA, SQIVND (reference sequence). This CDR3 contains 12 residues. CDR3: CASSILGSEQFF. The CDR3 DNA sequence: TGTGCCAGTAGTATTTTGGGCTCTGAGCAGTTCTTC.

The J gene is TRBJ2-3, the V gene TRBV4-1; D gene ambiguous. Deletions cut 1 base from V and 2 bases from J, with 7 bases between. The germline CDR1 and CDR2 sequences are MGHRA and YSYEKL. This CDR3 spans 14 amino acids. Here the CDR3 DNA reads TGCGCCAGCAGCCAAGTAAGGGACACAGATACGCAGTATTTT. Translating gives CASSQVRDTDTQYF.

The rearrangement uses TRBV19 and TRBJ2-1; D is undetermined. The germline CDR1 and CDR2 sequences are LNHDA and SQIVND (reference sequence). Trimming pared 5 bases from V and 7 bases from J, leaving 12 bases between. CDR3 size: 13 residues. DNA for the CDR3: TGTGCCAGTAGTGCCGATCTTTGGAATGAGCAGTTCTTC. It specifies CASSADLWNEQFF.

This chain uses TRBV29-1 with TRBJ1-3; D is possibly TRBD1 (6 bases). This CDR3 is built from 16 residues. The germline gives CDR1 SQVTM, CDR2 ANQGSEA. V gave up 7 bases and J gave up 0 bases, with 19 bases separating them. In DNA form, the CDR3 reads TGCAGCGGCCTTGACGTTGGGGGCATCTCTGGAAACACCATATATTTT. Translation gives CSGLDVGGISGNTIYF.

The CDR3 DNA reads TGTGCCAGCAGTTCCGCGGGCAGCAATGAGCAGTTCTTC. Residues: CASSSAGSNEQFF. The chain links TRBV6-5 to TRBJ2-1, with a possible D match to TRBD2 (5 bases). The V gene's germline CDR1 is MNHEY and CDR2 SVGAGI. This CDR3 contains 13 residues. V was shortened by 4 bases and J by 6 bases, with 10 bases between the two germline ends.